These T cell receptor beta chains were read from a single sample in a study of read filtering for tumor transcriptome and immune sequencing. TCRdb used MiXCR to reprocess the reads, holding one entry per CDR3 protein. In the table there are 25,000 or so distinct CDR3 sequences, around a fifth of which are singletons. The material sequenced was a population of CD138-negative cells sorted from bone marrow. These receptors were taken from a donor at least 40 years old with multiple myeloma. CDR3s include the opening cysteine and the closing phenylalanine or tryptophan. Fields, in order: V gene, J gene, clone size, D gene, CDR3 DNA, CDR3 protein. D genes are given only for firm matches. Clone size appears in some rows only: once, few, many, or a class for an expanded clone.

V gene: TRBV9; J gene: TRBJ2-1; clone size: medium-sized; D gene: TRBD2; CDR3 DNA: TGTGCCAGCAGCCCCCACCCTACGACTAGCGGGAGCAATGAGCAGTTCTTC; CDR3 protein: CASSPHPTTSGSNEQFF
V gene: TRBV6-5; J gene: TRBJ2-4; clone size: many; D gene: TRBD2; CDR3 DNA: TGTGCCAGCAGTAAAGGGGCCGGGACTAGAAACATTCAGTACTTC; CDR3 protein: CASSKGAGTRNIQYF
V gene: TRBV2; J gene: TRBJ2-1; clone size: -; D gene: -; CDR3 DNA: TGTGCCAGCAGTCTGGCTGGGAGTGAGCAGTTCTTC; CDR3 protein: CASSLAGSEQFF
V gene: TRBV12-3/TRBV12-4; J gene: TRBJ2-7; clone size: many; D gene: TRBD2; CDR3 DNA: TGTGCCAGCGAGATAGCGGGAGTCTCCTACGAGCAGTACTTC; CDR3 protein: CASEIAGVSYEQYF
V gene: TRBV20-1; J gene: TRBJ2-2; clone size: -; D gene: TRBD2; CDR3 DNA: TGCAGTGCCAGTGGTGTTGGCGGGAGGATGGGGGAGCTGCTTTTT; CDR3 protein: CSASGVGGRMGELLF
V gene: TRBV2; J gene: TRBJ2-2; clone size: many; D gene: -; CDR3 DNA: TGTGCCAGCAGTGAATGGGGTAACGGGGAGCTGTTTTTT; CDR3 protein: CASSEWGNGELFF
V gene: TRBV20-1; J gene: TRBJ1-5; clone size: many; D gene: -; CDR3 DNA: TGCAGTGCTAGAGCGAAACAACAAGCCCAGCATTTT; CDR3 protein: CSARAKQQAQHF
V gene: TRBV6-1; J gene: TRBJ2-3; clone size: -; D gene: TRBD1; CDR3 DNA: TGTGCCAGCAAGGGGGCCCTGTGGCCAGATACGCAGTATTTT; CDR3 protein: CASKGALWPDTQYF
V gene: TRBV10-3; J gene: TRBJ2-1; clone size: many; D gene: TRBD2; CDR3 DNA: TGTGCCATCAGTGAAGGGAGCGGGAGCGAGCAGTTCTTC; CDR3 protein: CAISEGSGSEQFF
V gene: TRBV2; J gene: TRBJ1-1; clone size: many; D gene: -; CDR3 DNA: TGTGCCAGCAGCGCGCTGACGGTGAACACTGAAGCTTTCTTT; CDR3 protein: CASSALTVNTEAFF
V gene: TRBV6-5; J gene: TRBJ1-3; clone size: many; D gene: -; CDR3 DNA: TGTGCCAGCAGTTACTCAGGGGGAAACACCATATATTTT; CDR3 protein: CASSYSGGNTIYF
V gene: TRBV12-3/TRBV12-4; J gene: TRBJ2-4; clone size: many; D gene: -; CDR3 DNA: TGTGCCAGCTCCCCTTCCCGGGTTTGGGCCAAAAACATTCAGTACTTC; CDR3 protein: CASSPSRVWAKNIQYF
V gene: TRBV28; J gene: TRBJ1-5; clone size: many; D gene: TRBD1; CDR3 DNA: TGTGCCAGCAGTCCGACAGGGGGCGGTCAGCCCCAGCATTTT; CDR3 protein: CASSPTGGGQPQHF
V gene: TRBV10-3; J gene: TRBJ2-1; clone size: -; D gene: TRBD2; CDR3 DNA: TGTGCCATCAGTGAGTCGGGTCCTAGCGGGAGGGCCGACAATGAGCAGTTCTTC; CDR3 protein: CAISESGPSGRADNEQFF
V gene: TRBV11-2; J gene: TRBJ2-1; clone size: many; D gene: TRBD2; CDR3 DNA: TGTGCCAGCAGCCTAACTAGCGGGAGTGCCCTATGGGATGAGCAGTTCTTC; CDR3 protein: CASSLTSGSALWDEQFF
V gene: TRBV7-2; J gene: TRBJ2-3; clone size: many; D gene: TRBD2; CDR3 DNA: TGTGCCAGCAGCCCGGGGACTAGCGGGAGTTACGTATCTAGCACAGATACGCAGTATTTT; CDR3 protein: CASSPGTSGSYVSSTDTQYF
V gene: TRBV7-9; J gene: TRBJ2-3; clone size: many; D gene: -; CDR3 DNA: TGTGCCAGCAGCACCCAACTAGGAACCACAGATACGCAGTATTTT; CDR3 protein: CASSTQLGTTDTQYF
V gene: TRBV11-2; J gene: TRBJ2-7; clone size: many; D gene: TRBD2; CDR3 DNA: TGTGCCAGCAGCGGTAGCGGGAGGAGCTCCTACGAGCAGTACTTC; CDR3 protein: CASSGSGRSSYEQYF
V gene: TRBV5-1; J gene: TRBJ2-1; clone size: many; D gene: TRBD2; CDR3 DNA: TGCGCCAGCAGGACTAGCGGGGGAAGCTCCTACAATGAGCAGTTCTTC; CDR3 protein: CASRTSGGSSYNEQFF
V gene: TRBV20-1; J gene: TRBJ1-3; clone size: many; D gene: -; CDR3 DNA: TGCAGTGCTAGTTCGGCTGGAAACACCATATATTTT; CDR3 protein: CSASSAGNTIYF
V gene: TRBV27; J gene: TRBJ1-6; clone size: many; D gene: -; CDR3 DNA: TGTGCCAGCAGTCCAACCGGGACGGGTAATTCACCCCTCCACTTT; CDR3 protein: CASSPTGTGNSPLHF
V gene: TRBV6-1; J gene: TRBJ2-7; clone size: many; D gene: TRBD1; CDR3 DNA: TGTGCCAGCATCAGCGGAACAGGGGACACCTACGAGCAGTACTTC; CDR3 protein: CASISGTGDTYEQYF
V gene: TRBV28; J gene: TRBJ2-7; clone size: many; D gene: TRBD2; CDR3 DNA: TGTGCCAGCAGCCACACTAGCGGGAGTTACTACGAGCAGTACTTC; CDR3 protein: CASSHTSGSYYEQYF
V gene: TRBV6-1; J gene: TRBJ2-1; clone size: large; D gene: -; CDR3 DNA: TGTGCCACTGTGGGGACTGCCTACAATGAGCAGTTCTTC; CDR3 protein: CATVGTAYNEQFF
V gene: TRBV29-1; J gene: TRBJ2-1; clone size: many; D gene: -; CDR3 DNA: TGCAGCGTAGACTGGTTGGGGAATGAGCAGTTCTTC; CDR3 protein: CSVDWLGNEQFF
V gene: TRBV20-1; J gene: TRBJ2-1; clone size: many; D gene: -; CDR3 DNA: TGCAGTGTTCCTTGGACAGAGAGATACAATGAGCAGTTCTTC; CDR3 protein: CSVPWTERYNEQFF
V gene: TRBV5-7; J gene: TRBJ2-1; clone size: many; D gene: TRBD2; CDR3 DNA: TGTGCCAGCAGCTCCCCACTAGCGGGAGGGCGGTTGGGAGAGCAGTTCTTC; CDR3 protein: CASSSPLAGGRLGEQFF
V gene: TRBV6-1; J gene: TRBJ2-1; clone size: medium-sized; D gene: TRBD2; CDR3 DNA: TGTGCCAGCAGTGCCTCGACTAGCGGGTTTGAGCAGTTCTTC; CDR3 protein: CASSASTSGFEQFF
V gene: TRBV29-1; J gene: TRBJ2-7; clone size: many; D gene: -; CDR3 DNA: TGCAGCGTTGAAGCTCACTACGAGCAGTACTTC; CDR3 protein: CSVEAHYEQYF
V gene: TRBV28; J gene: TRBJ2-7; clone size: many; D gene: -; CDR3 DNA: TGTGCCAGCAACGAACTGGGATACGAGCAGTACTTC; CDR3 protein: CASNELGYEQYF
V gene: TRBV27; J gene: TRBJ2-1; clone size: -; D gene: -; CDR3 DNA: TGTGCCAAGGACTGGGTTCGGGGCAATGAGCAGTTCTTC; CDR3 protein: CAKDWVRGNEQFF
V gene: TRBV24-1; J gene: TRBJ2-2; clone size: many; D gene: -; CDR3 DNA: TGTGCCACCAGTGATCCCCTGGCCCGGGTCACCGGGGAGCTGTTTTTT; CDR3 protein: CATSDPLARVTGELFF
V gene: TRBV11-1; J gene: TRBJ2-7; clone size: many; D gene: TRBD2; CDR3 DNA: TGTGCCAGCAGCTCCGATCGACAGAACGGACTAGCAGTGCCGTACTTC; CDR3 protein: CASSSDRQNGLAVPYF
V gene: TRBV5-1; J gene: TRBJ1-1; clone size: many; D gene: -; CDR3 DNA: TGCGCCAGCAGGCTCGGAGGCACTGAAGCTTTCTTT; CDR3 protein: CASRLGGTEAFF
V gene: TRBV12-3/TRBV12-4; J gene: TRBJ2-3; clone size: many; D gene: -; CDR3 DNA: TGTGCCAGCAGTTTAGTGTCAGATACGCAGTATTTT; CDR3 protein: CASSLVSDTQYF
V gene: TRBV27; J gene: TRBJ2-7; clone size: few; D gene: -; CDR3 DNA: TGTGCCAGCAGTTTATCAAGCCCCTCCTACGAGCAGTACTTC; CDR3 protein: CASSLSSPSYEQYF
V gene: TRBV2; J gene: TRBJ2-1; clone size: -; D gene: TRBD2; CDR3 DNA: TGTGCCAGCACCGGGACAGGGCTACTAGCGGGAGTAACAAATGAGCAGTTCTTC; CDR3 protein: CASTGTGLLAGVTNEQFF
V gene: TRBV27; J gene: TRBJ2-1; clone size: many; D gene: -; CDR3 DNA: TGTGCCAGCTCCCCGGGGGCCTTTGGACCCAATGAGCAGTTCTTC; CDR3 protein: CASSPGAFGPNEQFF
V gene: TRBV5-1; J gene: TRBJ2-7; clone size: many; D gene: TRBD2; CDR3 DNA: TGCGCCAGCAGCTTGGCTAGCGGGAGCTCCTACGAGCAGTACTTC; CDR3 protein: CASSLASGSSYEQYF
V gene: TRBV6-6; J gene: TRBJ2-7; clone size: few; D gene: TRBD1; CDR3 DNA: TGTGCCAGCAGAGACGACGGGACAGGGGACTCCTACGAGCAGTACTTC; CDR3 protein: CASRDDGTGDSYEQYF
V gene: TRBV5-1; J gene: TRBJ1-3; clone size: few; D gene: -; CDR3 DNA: TGCGCCAGTGGAGCCGGACAGCCTGGCGGAAACACCATATATTTT; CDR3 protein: CASGAGQPGGNTIYF
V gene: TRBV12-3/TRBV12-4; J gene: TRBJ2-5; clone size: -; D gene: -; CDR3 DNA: TGTGCCAGCAGTCTCCGGACTATCCAAGAGACCCAGTACTTC; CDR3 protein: CASSLRTIQETQYF
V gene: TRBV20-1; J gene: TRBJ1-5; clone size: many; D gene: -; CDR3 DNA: TGCAGTGTTGGAAGAGGGGAGGGCAGAAATCAGCCCCAGCATTTT; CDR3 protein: CSVGRGEGRNQPQHF
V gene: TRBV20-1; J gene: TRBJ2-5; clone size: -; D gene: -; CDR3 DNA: TGCAGTGCCACGGTCGTTCGAGGGGGGGAGACCCAGTACTTC; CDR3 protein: CSATVVRGGETQYF
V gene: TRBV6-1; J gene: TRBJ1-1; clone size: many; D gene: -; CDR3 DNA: TGTGCCAGCAGTTCCGAGGGGGGAGTAGGCACTGAAGCTTTCTTT; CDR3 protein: CASSSEGGVGTEAFF
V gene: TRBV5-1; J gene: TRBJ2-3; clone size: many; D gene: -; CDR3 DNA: TGCGCCAGCAGCTCCCCTGGGGGATCGAGCACAGATACGCAGTATTTT; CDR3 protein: CASSSPGGSSTDTQYF
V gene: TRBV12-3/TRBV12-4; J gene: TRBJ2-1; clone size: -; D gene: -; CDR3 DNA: TGTGCCAGCAGTTTCGGACAGCCTAACCCCAACTATGAGCAGTTCTTC; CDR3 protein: CASSFGQPNPNYEQFF
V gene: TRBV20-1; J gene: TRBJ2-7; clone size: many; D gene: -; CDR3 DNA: TGCAGTGCTAGATTTTATACGGGAGTAATATCCTACGAGCAGTACTTC; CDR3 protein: CSARFYTGVISYEQYF
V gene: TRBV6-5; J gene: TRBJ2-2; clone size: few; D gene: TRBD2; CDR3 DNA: TGTGCCAGCAGTTACTCGACATGGGGGGGGAGCGTGGACACCGGGGAGCTGTTTTTT; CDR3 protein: CASSYSTWGGSVDTGELFF
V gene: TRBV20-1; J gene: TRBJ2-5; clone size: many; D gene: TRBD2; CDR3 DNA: TGCAGTGCTAGGGTGGGACTAGCGAGCCAAGAGACCCAGTACTTC; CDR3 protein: CSARVGLASQETQYF
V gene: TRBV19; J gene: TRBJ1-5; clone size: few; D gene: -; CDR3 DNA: TGTGCCAGTACTACGGTTTATGCTAGCAATCAGCCCCAGCATTTT; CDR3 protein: CASTTVYASNQPQHF
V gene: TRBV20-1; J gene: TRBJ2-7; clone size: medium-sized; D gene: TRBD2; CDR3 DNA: TGCAGTGCTAGTGGGGCGGGGGACTCCTCCTATAGGGAGCAGTACTTC; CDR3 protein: CSASGAGDSSYREQYF
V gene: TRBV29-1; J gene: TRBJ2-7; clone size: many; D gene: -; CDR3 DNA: TGCAGCGTTGAACGACAGGACAGCTCCTACGAGCAGTACTTC; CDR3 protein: CSVERQDSSYEQYF
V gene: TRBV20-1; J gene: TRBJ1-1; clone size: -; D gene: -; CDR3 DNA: TGCACCAATCTCGGGCCACAGGGCGCTGAAGCTTTCTTT; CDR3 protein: CTNLGPQGAEAFF
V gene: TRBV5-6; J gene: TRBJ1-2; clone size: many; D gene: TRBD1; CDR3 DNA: TGTGCCAGCAGCTCTTTTCAAGACAGGGGGTTTTATGGCTACACCTTC; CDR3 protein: CASSSFQDRGFYGYTF
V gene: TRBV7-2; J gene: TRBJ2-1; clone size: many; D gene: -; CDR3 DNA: TGTGCCAGCAGCCTGAGTCGACTAGTCGAGCAGTTCTTC; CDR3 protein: CASSLSRLVEQFF
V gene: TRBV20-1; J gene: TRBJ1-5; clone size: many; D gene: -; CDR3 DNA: TGCAGTGCTACTAGGGGGTATAGCAATCAGCCCCAGCATTTT; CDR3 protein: CSATRGYSNQPQHF
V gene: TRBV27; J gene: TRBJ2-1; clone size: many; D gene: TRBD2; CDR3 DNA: TGTGCCAGCAGATCTAGCGGGAGGGTCAATGAGCAGTTCTTC; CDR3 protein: CASRSSGRVNEQFF
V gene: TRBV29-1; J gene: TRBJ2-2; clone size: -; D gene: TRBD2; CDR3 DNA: TGCAGCGTTTCCGGGACTACGAATACCGGGGTGCTGTTTTTT; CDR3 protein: CSVSGTTNTGVLFF